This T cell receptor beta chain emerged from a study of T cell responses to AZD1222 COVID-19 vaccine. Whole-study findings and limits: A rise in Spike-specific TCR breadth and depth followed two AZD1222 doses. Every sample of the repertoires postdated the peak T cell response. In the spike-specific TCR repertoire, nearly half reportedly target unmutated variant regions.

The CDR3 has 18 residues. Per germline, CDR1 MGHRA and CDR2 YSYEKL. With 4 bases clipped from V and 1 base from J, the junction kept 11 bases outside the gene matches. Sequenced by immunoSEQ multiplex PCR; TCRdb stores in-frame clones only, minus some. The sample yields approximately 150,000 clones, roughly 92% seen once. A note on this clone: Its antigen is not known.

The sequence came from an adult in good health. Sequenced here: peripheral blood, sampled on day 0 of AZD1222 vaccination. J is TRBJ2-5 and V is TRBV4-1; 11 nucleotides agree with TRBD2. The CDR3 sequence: CASSPRLAGTFIQETQYF. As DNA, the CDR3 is TGCGCCAGCAGCCCCCGACTAGCGGGAACGTTTATCCAAGAGACCCAGTACTTC.